This note documents a single TCR beta chain sequence. This sample stems from a study of CD8 T cells in Susac syndrome. Germline CDR1 reads MGHRA; CDR2 reads YSYEKL. V was trimmed by 4 bases and J by 6 bases, leaving 12 bases between them. CDR3 length equals 13 residues. After extraction with the RNeasy kit, roughly 0.5 to 1 ug of the RNA was reverse transcribed using random hexamers. TCRdb reanalysed the immunoSEQ multiplex PCR reads using MiXCR and keeps one entry per CDR3 protein. Of 200,000 to 250,000 distinct CDR3 sequences listed, 95% are singletons. Sequencing of TCR beta was carried out in blood CD8+ and CD4+ T cells. The authors negatively isolated CD8+ and CD4+ T cells and FACS-enriched TEMRA cells.

The clonotype was recovered from a human donor with multiple sclerosis. The sequenced sample was CD4+ T cells from PBMCs. The V gene is TRBV4-1, the J gene TRBJ1-1; D remains unclear. The CDR3 protein is CASSPGMRAEAFF. In DNA form, the CDR3 reads TGCGCCAGCAGCCCTGGGATGAGGGCTGAAGCTTTCTTT.